This TCR beta chain originates from a study of T cells in Graves' hyperthyroidism and ophthalmopathy. Study results and limitations: Clonotypes that were expanded in thyroid above 0.001 mostly appeared in blood too. Patients with ophthalmopathy were separated from those with stable hyperthyroidism by a 13 V-J model. The model predicted ophthalmopathy a median around 6.5 months before onset.

With a duration under 2 months, the hyperthyroidism was newly diagnosed in patients aged 18 to 65. This CDR3 region has 14 residues. Trimming took 5 bases from V and 10 from J, leaving 18 bases between them. Germline CDR1 reads SGHTA; CDR2 reads FQGNSA. With regard to this clonotype: Its antigen is still unknown.

Amplification of TCR beta CDR3 regions used RNA as the template. The HTBI primer set was used in a first-round RT-PCR of the TCR CDR3. TCRdb itself ran the multiplex PCR reads through MiXCR, one entry per CDR3 protein. The data show some 600,000 distinct CDR3 sequences, with 35% to 55% seen just once and nearly 8.5% held by the top ten. The material sequenced was peripheral blood or thyroid tissue (not recorded which). The chain combines TRBV7-2 with TRBJ1-3, with D possibly TRBD1 on 6 matching bases. The sequence was obtained from a woman aged 18-29 years with Graves' hyperthyroidism. As DNA, the CDR3 is TGTGCCAGCAGCCTCCTAGGACAAGGGGGGACCATATATTTT. The encoded protein is CASSLLGQGGTIYF.